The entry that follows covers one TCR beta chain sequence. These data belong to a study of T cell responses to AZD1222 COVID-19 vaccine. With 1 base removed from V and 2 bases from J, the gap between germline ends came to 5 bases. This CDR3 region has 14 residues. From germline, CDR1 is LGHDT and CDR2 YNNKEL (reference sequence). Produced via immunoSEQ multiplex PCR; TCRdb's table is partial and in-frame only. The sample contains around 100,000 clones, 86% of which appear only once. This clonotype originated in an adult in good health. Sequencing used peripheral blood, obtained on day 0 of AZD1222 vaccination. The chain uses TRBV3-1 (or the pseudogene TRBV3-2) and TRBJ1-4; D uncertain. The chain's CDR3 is CASSQGATNEKLFF. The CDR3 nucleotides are TGTGCCAGCAGCCAAGGGGCCACTAATGAAAAACTGTTTTTT.